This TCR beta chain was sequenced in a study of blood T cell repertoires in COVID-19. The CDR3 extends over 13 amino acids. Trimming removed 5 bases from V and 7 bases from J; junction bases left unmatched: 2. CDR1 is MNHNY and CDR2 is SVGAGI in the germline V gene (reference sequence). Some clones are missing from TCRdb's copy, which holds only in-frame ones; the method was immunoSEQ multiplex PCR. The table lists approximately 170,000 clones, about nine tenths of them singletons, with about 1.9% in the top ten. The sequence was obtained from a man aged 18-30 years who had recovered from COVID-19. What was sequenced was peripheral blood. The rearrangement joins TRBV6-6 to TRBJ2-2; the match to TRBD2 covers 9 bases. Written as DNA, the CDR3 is TGTGCCAGCAGTGATAGCGGGGGCGGGGAGCTGTTTTTT. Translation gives CASSDSGGGELFF.